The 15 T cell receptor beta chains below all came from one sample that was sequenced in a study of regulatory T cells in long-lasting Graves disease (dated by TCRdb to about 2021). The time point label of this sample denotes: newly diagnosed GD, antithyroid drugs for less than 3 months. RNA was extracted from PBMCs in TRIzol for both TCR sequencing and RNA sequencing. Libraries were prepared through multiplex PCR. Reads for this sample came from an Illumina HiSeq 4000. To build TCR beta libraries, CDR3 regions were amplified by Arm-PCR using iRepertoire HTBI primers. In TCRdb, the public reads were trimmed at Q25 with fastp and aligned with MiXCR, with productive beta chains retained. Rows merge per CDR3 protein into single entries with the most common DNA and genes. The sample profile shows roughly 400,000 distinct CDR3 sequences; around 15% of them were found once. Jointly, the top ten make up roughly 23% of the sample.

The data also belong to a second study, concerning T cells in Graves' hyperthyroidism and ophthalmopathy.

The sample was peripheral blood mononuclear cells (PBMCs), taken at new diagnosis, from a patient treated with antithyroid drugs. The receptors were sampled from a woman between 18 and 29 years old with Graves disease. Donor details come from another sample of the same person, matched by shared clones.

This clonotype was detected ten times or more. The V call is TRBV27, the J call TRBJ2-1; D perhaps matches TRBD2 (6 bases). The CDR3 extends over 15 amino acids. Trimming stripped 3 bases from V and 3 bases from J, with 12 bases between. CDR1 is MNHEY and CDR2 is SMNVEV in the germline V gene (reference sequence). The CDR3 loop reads CASSLGLANYNEQFF. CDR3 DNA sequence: TGTGCCAGCAGTTTGGGGCTAGCGAACTACAATGAGCAGTTCTTC.

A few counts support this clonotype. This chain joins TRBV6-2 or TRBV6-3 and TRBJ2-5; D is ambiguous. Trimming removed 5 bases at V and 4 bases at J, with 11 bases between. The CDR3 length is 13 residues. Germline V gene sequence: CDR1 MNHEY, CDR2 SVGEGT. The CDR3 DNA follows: TGTGCCAGCAGTGTGCTCAGGCGAGAGACCCAGTACTTC. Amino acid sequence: CASSVLRRETQYF.

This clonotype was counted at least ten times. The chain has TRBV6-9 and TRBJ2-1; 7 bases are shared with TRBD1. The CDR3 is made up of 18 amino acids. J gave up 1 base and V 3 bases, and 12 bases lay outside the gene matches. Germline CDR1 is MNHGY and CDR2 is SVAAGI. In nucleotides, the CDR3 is TGTGCCAGCAGTTACCTATTGGGGCCGGGACAGTCCTACAATGAGCAGTTCTTC. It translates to CASSYLLGPGQSYNEQFF.

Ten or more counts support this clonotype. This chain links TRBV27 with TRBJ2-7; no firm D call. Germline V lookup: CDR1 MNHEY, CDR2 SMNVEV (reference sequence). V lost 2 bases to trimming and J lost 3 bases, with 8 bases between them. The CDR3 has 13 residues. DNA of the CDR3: TGTGCCAGCAGTTTAAATCCGTACTACGAGCAGTACTTC. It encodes CASSLNPYYEQYF.

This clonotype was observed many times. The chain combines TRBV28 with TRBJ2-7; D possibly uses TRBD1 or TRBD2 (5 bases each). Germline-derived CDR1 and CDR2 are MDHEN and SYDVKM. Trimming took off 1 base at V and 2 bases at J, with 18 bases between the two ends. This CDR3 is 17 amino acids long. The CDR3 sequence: CASSLYMGGRGAYEQYF. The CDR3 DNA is TGTGCCAGCAGTTTATATATGGGCGGAAGAGGGGCCTACGAGCAGTACTTC.

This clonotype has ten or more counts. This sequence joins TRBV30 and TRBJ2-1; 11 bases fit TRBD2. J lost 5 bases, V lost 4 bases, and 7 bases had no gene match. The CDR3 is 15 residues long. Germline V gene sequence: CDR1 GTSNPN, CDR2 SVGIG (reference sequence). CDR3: CAWTKLAGVHNEQFF. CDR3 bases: TGTGCCTGGACAAAACTAGCGGGAGTACACAATGAGCAGTTCTTC.

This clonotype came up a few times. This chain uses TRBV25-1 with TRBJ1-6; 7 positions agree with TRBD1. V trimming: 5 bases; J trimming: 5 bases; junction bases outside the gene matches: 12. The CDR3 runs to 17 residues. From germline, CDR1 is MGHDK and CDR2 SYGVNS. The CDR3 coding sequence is TGTGCCAGCAGTAGTCGACAGGGCCCCTTTGATAATTCACCCCTCCACTTT. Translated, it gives CASSSRQGPFDNSPLHF.

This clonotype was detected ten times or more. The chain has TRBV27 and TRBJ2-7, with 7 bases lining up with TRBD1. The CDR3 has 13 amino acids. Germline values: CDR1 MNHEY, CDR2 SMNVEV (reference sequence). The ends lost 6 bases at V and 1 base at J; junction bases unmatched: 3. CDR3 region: CASRLTGSYEQYF. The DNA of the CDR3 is TGTGCCAGCAGGCTGACAGGGTCCTACGAGCAGTACTTC.

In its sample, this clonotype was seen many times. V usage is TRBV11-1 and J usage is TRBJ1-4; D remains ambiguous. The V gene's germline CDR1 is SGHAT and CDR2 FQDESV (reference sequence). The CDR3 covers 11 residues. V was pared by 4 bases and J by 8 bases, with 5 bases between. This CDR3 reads CASSYGEKLFF. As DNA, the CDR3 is TGTGCCAGCAGCTACGGCGAAAAACTGTTTTTT.

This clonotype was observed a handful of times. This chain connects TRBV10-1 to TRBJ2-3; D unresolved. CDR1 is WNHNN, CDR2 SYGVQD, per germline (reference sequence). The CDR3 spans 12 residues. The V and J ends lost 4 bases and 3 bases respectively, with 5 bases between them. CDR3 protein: CASSVRTDTQYF. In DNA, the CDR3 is TGCGCCAGCAGTGTAAGAACAGATACGCAGTATTTT.

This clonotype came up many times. In DNA, the CDR3 is TGCGCCAGCAGCTTGGAACCTCGCTACGAGCAGTACTTC. The encoded protein is CASSLEPRYEQYF. The chain joins TRBV5-1 to TRBJ2-7; no definite D call. Per germline, CDR1 SGHRS and CDR2 YFSETQ. The CDR3 sequence is 13 residues long. Trimming shortened V by 0 bases and J by 3 bases, and 7 bases separated the two germline ends.

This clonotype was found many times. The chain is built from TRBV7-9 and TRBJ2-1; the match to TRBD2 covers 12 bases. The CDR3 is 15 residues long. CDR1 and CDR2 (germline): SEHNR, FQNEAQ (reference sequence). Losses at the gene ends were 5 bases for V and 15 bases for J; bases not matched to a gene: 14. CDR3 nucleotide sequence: TGTGCCAGCAGCCCTCGGACTAGCGGGACCCTCGGTCCGTTCTTC. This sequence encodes CASSPRTSGTLGPFF. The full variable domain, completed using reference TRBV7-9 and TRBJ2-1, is DTGVSQNPRHKITKRGQNVTFRCDPISEHNRLYWYRQTLGQGPEFLTYFQNEAQLEKSRLLSDRFSAERPKGSFSTLEIQRTEQGDSAMYLCASSPRTSGTLGPFFGPGTRLTVL.

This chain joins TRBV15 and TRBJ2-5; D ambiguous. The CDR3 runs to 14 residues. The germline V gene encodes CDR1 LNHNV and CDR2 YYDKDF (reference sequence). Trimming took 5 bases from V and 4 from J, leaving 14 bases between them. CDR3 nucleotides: TGTGCCACCAGCTTGCGTCCGGGCCGAGAGACCCAGTACTTC. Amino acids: CATSLRPGRETQYF.

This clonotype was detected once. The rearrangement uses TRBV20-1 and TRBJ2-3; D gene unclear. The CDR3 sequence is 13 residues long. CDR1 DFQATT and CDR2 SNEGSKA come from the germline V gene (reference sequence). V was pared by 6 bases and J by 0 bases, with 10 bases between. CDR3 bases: TGCAGTGCCACGGTCGGTAGCACAGATACGCAGTATTTT. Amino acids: CSATVGSTDTQYF.

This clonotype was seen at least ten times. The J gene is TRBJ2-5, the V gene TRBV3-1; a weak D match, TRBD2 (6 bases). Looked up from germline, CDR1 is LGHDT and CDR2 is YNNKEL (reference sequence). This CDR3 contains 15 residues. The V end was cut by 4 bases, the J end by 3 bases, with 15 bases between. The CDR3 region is CASSLWASVKETQYF. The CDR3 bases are TGTGCCAGCAGCCTCTGGGCTAGCGTTAAAGAGACCCAGTACTTC.